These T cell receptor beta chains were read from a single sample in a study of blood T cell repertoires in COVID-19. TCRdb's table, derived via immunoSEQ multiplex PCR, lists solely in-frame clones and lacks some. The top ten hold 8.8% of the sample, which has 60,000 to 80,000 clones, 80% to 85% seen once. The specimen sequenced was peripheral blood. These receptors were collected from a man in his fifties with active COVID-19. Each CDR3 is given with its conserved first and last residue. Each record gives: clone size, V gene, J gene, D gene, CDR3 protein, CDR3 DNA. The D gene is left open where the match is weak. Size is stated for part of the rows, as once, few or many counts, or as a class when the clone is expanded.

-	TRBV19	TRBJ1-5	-	CASSIGRGRGGQPQHF	TGTGCCAGTAGTATAGGGAGAGGTAGGGGGGGTCAGCCCCAGCATTTT
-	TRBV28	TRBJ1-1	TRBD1	CASSRDRAFTEAFF	TGTGCCAGCAGCCGGGACAGGGCTTTCACTGAAGCTTTCTTT
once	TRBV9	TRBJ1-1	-	CASSVAENTEAFF	TGTGCCAGCAGCGTAGCAGAGAACACTGAAGCTTTCTTT
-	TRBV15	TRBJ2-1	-	CATSRAPQGYNEQFF	TGTGCCACCAGCAGGGCCCCACAGGGATACAATGAGCAGTTCTTC
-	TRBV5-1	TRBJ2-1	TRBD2	CASSPREAGDFYNEQFF	TGCGCCAGCAGCCCTCGAGAAGCGGGAGATTTCTACAATGAGCAGTTCTTC
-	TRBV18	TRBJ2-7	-	CASSPNKGDIGQYF	TGTGCCAGCTCCCCCAACAAGGGGGACATCGGGCAGTACTTC
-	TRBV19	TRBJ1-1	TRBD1	CATRTGTATLGAEAFF	TGTGCCACCAGAACCGGGACAGCCACCTTAGGGGCTGAAGCTTTCTTT
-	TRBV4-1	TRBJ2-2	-	CATNPGLADTGELFF	TGCGCCACCAACCCGGGACTCGCCGACACCGGGGAGCTGTTTTTT
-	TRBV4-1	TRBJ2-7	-	CASSQDSRDYEQYF	TGCGCCAGCAGCCAAGATTCCAGGGACTACGAGCAGTACTTC
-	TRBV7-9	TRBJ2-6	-	CASSFSTGANVLTF	TGTGCCAGCAGCTTCTCTACTGGGGCCAACGTCCTGACTTTC
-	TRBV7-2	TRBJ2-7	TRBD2	CASSFPGLGGSEQYF	TGTGCCAGCAGCTTTCCGGGACTAGGGGGTTCCGAGCAGTACTTC
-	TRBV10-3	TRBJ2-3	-	CAISGGETSTDTQYF	TGTGCCATCAGTGGTGGGGAGACTAGCACAGATACGCAGTATTTT
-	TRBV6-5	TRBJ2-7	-	CASSRVGGEQYF	TGTGCCAGCAGTAGGGTGGGGGGCGAGCAGTACTTC
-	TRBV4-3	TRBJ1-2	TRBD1	CASSQDLGQGAGTGYTF	TGCGCCAGCAGCCAAGATCTCGGACAGGGCGCAGGGACGGGCTACACCTTC
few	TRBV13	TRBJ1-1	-	CASSTGYMNTEAFF	TGTGCCAGCAGTACAGGGTATATGAACACTGAAGCTTTCTTT
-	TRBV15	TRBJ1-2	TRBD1	CATSIRTGSYGYTF	TGTGCCACCAGCATCCGGACAGGGAGCTATGGCTACACCTTC
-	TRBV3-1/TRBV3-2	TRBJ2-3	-	CASSQASTTRTDTQYF	TGTGCCAGCAGCCAAGCTTCGACTACTAGGACAGATACGCAGTATTTT
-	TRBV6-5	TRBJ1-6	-	CASSREGYNSPLHF	TGTGCCAGCTCCAGGGAAGGCTATAATTCACCCCTCCACTTT
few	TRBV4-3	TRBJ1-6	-	CASSQEGHYNSPLHF	TGCGCCAGCAGCCAAGAAGGACACTATAATTCACCCCTCCACTTT
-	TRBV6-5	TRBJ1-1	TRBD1	CASSYDRGRRAFF	TGTGCCAGCAGTTACGACAGGGGGCGGCGAGCTTTCTTT
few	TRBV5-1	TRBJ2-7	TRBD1	CASRFRDRDYEQYF	TGCGCCAGTCGATTCCGGGACAGAGACTACGAGCAGTACTTC
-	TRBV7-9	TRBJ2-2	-	CASSPGRQTNTGELFF	TGTGCCAGCAGTCCAGGGCGGCAGACGAACACCGGGGAGCTGTTTTTT
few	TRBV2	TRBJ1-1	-	CASSPRGGAGAEAFF	TGTGCCAGCAGTCCCCGGGGAGGGGCCGGGGCGGAAGCTTTCTTT
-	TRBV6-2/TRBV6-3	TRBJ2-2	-	CASSWGEGTGELFF	TGTGCCAGCAGTTGGGGAGAGGGCACCGGGGAGCTGTTTTTT
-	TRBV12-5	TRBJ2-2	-	CASTFSGELFF	TGTGCTAGTACTTTTTCCGGGGAGCTGTTTTTT
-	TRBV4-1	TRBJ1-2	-	CASSQDLQALFYTF	TGCGCCAGCAGCCAAGATCTTCAGGCCCTCTTCTACACCTTC
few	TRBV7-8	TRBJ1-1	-	CASSLLVSVNTEAFF	TGTGCCAGCAGCTTACTTGTTTCCGTGAACACTGAAGCTTTCTTT
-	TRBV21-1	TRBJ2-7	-	CASSKRGQGGEQYF	TGTGCCAGCAGCAAACGTGGACAGGGAGGTGAGCAGTACTTC
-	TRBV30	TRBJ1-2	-	CAWSVRAKGGYGYTF	TGTGCCTGGAGTGTACGGGCGAAGGGAGGCTATGGCTACACCTTC
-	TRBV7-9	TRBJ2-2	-	CASSLVGLSGTGELFF	TGTGCCAGCAGCTTAGTAGGACTGTCTGGGACCGGGGAGCTGTTTTTT
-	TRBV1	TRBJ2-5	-	CTSSQVAGGQETQYF	TGCACCAGCAGCCAAGTAGCGGGGGGACAAGAGACCCAGTACTTC
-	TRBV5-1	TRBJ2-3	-	CASSRRSGVGTDTQYF	TGCGCCAGCAGCCGCAGATCAGGGGTCGGGACAGATACGCAGTATTTT
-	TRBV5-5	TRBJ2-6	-	CASRQGSGANVLTF	TGTGCCAGCAGACAGGGCTCTGGGGCCAACGTCCTGACTTTC
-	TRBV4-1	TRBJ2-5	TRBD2	CASSRGLAGRAREATQYF	TGCGCCAGCAGCCGCGGCCTAGCGGGACGGGCTAGGGAAGCGACCCAGTACTTC
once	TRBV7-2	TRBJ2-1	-	CASSLQYSYNEQFF	TGTGCCAGCAGCTTACAGTACAGCTACAATGAGCAGTTCTTC
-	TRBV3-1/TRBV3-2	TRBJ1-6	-	CASSHERGNSPLHF	TGTGCCAGCAGCCACGAACGAGGGAATTCACCCCTCCACTTT
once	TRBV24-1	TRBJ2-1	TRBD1	CATSDSRQGANEQFF	TGTGCCACCAGTGATTCCCGACAGGGGGCGAATGAGCAGTTCTTC
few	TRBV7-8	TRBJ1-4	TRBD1	CASSPGQGANEKLFF	TGTGCCAGCAGCCCCGGACAGGGGGCGAATGAAAAACTGTTTTTT
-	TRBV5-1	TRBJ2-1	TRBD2	CASSQRVTSDYNEQFF	TGCGCCAGCAGCCAACGGGTGACTAGCGATTACAATGAGCAGTTCTTC